This T cell receptor beta chain comes out of a study of T-cell memory formation after mild COVID-19. Study at large: TCR clusters were largely donor specific. The study's findings and limits: There were some responding clones in pre-infection memory, which suggested that cross-reactive memory had joined.

Of note for this clonotype: Its antigen is not known.

MiXCR, run by TCRdb on the 5' RACE reads, gives a single entry per CDR3 protein. This table has about 560,000 distinct CDR3 sequences, less than 25% appearing once. The J segment lost 4 bases and the V segment lost 4 bases, leaving 6 bases of the junction unmatched. CDR3 length: 16 residues. CDR1 and CDR2 from the germline V gene are SGHRS and YFSETQ. This sequence was found in an adult woman who had mild COVID-19 (a few samples of this study predate the infection). Cell type and time point are not known. What was sequenced was PBMCs or a T cell subset sorted from them (not recorded which). This chain joins TRBV5-1 and TRBJ2-3; 13 nucleotides match TRBD2. The chain's CDR3 is CASSRGLAGEPDTQYF. DNA of the CDR3: TGCGCCAGCAGCCGTGGACTAGCGGGAGAACCAGATACGCAGTATTTT.